This is a list of T cell receptor beta chains from one sample in a study of blood T cell repertoires in COVID-19. Libraries were prepared by immunoSEQ multiplex PCR; TCRdb keeps only in-frame clonotypes and omits some of them. The repertoire consists of around 100,000 clones, with just over 90% occurring once and the leading ten covering about 1%. Sequencing was done on a sample of peripheral blood. The receptor set was obtained from a man aged 60 to 75 with acute or convalescent COVID-19. Each CDR3 is given with its conserved first and last residue. The D gene is left open where the match is weak. The size of a clone is reported for some rows only, either as once, few or many, or as a class for expanded clones.

d_call	v_call	j_call	clone_size	cdr3_nt	cdr3_aa
TRBD1	TRBV10-3	TRBJ2-7	-	TGTGCCATCAAGAGAGGGGGCGGCGACGAGCAGTACTTC	CAIKRGGGDEQYF
-	TRBV7-3	TRBJ1-1	-	TGTGCCAGCAGCAGGGAGACAGGCTTGAACACTGAAGCTTTCTTT	CASSRETGLNTEAFF
TRBD1	TRBV28	TRBJ1-1	-	TGTGCCAGCCCCTCCCGGACAGGGGTGAACACTGAAGCTTTCTTT	CASPSRTGVNTEAFF
TRBD1	TRBV28	TRBJ1-4	-	TGTGCCATCCGAGAGGGGGCTACTAATGAAAAACTGTTTTTT	CAIREGATNEKLFF
TRBD1	TRBV3-1/TRBV3-2	TRBJ1-2	-	TGTGCCAGCAGCCACCCGGGACAGGGGGTCTATGGCTACACCTTC	CASSHPGQGVYGYTF
-	TRBV3-1/TRBV3-2	TRBJ2-7	-	TGTGCCAGCAGCCTATCACGGACTGGGACCTACGAGCAGTACTTC	CASSLSRTGTYEQYF
-	TRBV30	TRBJ1-2	-	TGTGCCTGGAGGCTGTCCCCAGGTGGCTACACCTTC	CAWRLSPGGYTF
-	TRBV28	TRBJ1-1	-	TGTGCCAGCAGTTTATCGGGGATTGGGGGGAAAGAAGCTTTCTTT	CASSLSGIGGKEAFF
-	TRBV2	TRBJ1-6	-	TGTGCCAGCAGTTCGGACAGCCCTAATTCACCCCTCCACTTT	CASSSDSPNSPLHF
-	TRBV15	TRBJ1-1	-	TGTGCCACCAGCAGAGATCCATTGGGGGGTGAAGCTTTCTTT	CATSRDPLGGEAFF
-	TRBV12-5	TRBJ1-5	-	TGTGCTAGTGGTTTGGCAGGGGATCAGCCCCAGCATTTT	CASGLAGDQPQHF
TRBD2	TRBV25-1	TRBJ2-2	few	TGTGCCAGCAGTGCCGGGCCTAGCGGAACCCACACCGGGGAGCTGTTTTTT	CASSAGPSGTHTGELFF
TRBD1	TRBV11-3	TRBJ1-2	-	TGTGCCAGCAGCCGGGACAGGGGAGGTATTAACCCTACTAACTATGGCTACACCTTC	CASSRDRGGINPTNYGYTF
-	TRBV29-1	TRBJ2-1	-	TGCAGCGTTTTATTGGGGACACTTTACAATGAGCAGTTCTTC	CSVLLGTLYNEQFF
TRBD2	TRBV7-3	TRBJ2-5	-	TGTGCCAGCAGCAGGACTAGCGGAGGGGGGGAGACCCAGTACTTC	CASSRTSGGGETQYF
-	TRBV2	TRBJ2-5	-	TGTGCCAGCAGCCAAAGACTGCAAGAGACCCAGTACTTC	CASSQRLQETQYF
TRBD1	TRBV19	TRBJ2-3	-	TGTGCCAGTAGTATAGAGGACAGGGCGGGTGGGACAGATACGCAGTATTTT	CASSIEDRAGGTDTQYF
TRBD2	TRBV30	TRBJ2-3	-	TGTGCCTGGGAGCCTCTAGCGGGAGGGCCAGATACGCAGTATTTT	CAWEPLAGGPDTQYF
TRBD1	TRBV27	TRBJ1-6	once	TGTGCCAGCAGTTTAGTGGACAGGGGAAGGGGTCTGAATTCACCCCTCCACTTT	CASSLVDRGRGLNSPLHF
TRBD1	TRBV5-1	TRBJ1-2	-	TGCGCCAGCAGCTCAGGACAGGGCGCCTATGGCTACACCTTC	CASSSGQGAYGYTF
TRBD2	TRBV29-1	TRBJ2-5	once	TGCAGCGTTGGAGGGATCTCCGGGAGCCCTTGGGGGGGGACCCAGTACTTC	CSVGGISGSPWGGTQYF
-	TRBV24-1	TRBJ1-1	-	TGTGCCACCAGTTACGGGAGCAAATATAACAGAATGAACACTGAAGCTTTCTTT	CATSYGSKYNRMNTEAFF
TRBD2	TRBV28	TRBJ2-7	-	TGTGCCAGCAGCTCCGCGGGGGGGACTAGATACGAGCAGTACTTC	CASSSAGGTRYEQYF
-	TRBV24-1	TRBJ2-7	-	TGTGCCACCAGTGATAGGGGGGGCCAAAGGGACGAGCAGTACTTC	CATSDRGGQRDEQYF
TRBD2	TRBV11-3	TRBJ2-5	-	TGTGCCAGCAGCCGCGGGACTAGCGGAGACCAAGAGACCCAGTACTTC	CASSRGTSGDQETQYF
TRBD2	TRBV7-6	TRBJ2-2	-	TGTGCCAGCAGCTTGACTGCGGGAGGCGCGGCCGGGGAGCTGTTTTTT	CASSLTAGGAAGELFF
-	TRBV9	TRBJ1-5	once	TGTGCCAGCAGCACAGGGAACAATCAGCCCCAGCATTTT	CASSTGNNQPQHF
-	TRBV5-1	TRBJ1-6	once	TGCGCCAGCAGCCCAGGGGAATTGCGATATAATTCACCCCTCCACTTT	CASSPGELRYNSPLHF
-	TRBV18	TRBJ1-2	-	TGTGCCAGCTCACTAGCCCCAGGGGAAACGGCCTATGGCTACACCTTC	CASSLAPGETAYGYTF
-	TRBV11-1	TRBJ2-1	-	TGTGCCAGCAGTATAGCCAAAACCACACACAATGAGCAGTTCTTC	CASSIAKTTHNEQFF
-	TRBV19	TRBJ1-5	-	TGTGCCAGTAGTAGGAGAGGAACAAATCAGCCCCAGCATTTT	CASSRRGTNQPQHF
-	TRBV21-1	TRBJ1-1	once	TGTGCCAGCAGCGATGAGCCTGGGACAGAACAAATGAACACTGAAGCTTTCTTT	CASSDEPGTEQMNTEAFF
TRBD1	TRBV4-2	TRBJ1-2	-	TGTGCCAGCAGCCCCGACAGGGGGGCAGAACTCATCTATGGCTACACCTTC	CASSPDRGAELIYGYTF